A selection of T cell receptor beta chains follows, all from one sample in a study of T cells in Graves' hyperthyroidism and ophthalmopathy. From the multiplex PCR reads, TCRdb called clonotypes with MiXCR, one entry per CDR3 protein. The sample lists 690,000 or so distinct CDR3 sequences; 18% were seen once. Sequenced: blood. The receptors come from a woman in her forties or fifties with Graves' hyperthyroidism that later progressed to Graves' ophthalmopathy. Both conserved end residues are part of each CDR3. The D gene is left open where the match is weak. Expanded clones are given a class, and other clones once, few, many or no size at all.

. . TRBJ1-2 TRBV7-9 TGTGCCAGCAGCTTCGAGGGGTCGAATGGCTACACCTTC CASSFEGSNGYTF
. TRBD1 TRBJ2-5 TRBV5-1 TGCGCCAGCAGCTACTCGACAGGGGGTTTCGCTGAGACCCAGTACTTC CASSYSTGGFAETQYF
. . TRBJ1-2 TRBV7-9 TGTGCCAGCAGCCCACTCGGTAGGGACGGCTACACCTTC CASSPLGRDGYTF
few TRBD2 TRBJ2-2 TRBV6-5 TGTGCCAGCAGTTCACCGACTAGCGGGGTGACCACCGGGGAGCTGTTTTTT CASSSPTSGVTTGELFF
. TRBD2 TRBJ2-1 TRBV7-6 TGTGCCAGCAGCTTAGGGGCTAGCGGGGGGGCCCGTAATGAGCAGTTCTTC CASSLGASGGARNEQFF
few . TRBJ1-3 TRBV2 TGTGCCAGCAGTGAATTGCCCACAGGGAAGCGTGGAAACACCATATATTTT CASSELPTGKRGNTIYF
. TRBD1 TRBJ2-1 TRBV5-1 TGCGCCAGCAGCCTCGGACAGGTCATCTACAATGAGCAGTTCTTC CASSLGQVIYNEQFF
few TRBD1 TRBJ1-2 TRBV6-1 TGTGCCAGCACCCCGGGACAGAACTATGGCTACACCTTC CASTPGQNYGYTF
. TRBD1 TRBJ1-5 TRBV9 TGTGCCAGCAGCGATACAGGGGGCGGTCAGCCCCAGCATTTT CASSDTGGGQPQHF
many . TRBJ1-5 TRBV13 TGTGCCAGCAGCTTATACGGGAATCAGCCCCAGCATTTT CASSLYGNQPQHF
. TRBD1 TRBJ2-3 TRBV6-1 TGTGCCAGCAGTCTCCGGACAGGGGCTCTTCCAGATACGCAGTATTTT CASSLRTGALPDTQYF
many . TRBJ2-3 TRBV3-1 TGTGCCAGCAGCCAAGATTGGAGAACAGATACGCAGTATTTT CASSQDWRTDTQYF
. . TRBJ1-2 TRBV20-1 TGCAGTGCGCCTCCCGCCGGGCGAACCTATGGCTACACCTTC CSAPPAGRTYGYTF
many TRBD2 TRBJ2-3 TRBV5-1 TGCGCCAGCAGCTTGGAACCCCTTGCGGGGGGGCGGAGAGATACGCAGTATTTT CASSLEPLAGGRRDTQYF
many TRBD1 TRBJ1-1 TRBV10-3 TGTGCCATCTGGGACAGGGAGACTGAAGCTTTCTTT CAIWDRETEAFF
few TRBD1 TRBJ1-1 TRBV7-6 TGTGCCAGCAGTCGAGACAGGGGTGCGAACACTGAAGCTTTCTTT CASSRDRGANTEAFF
. . TRBJ2-7 TRBV20-1 TGCAGTGCAGGGGCGACAACCTCCTCCTACGAGCAGTACTTC CSAGATTSSYEQYF
. TRBD2 TRBJ2-3 TRBV6-2/TRBV6-3 TGTGCCAGCAGTGCGCTAGCGGGGGGGGTCACAGATACGCAGTATTTT CASSALAGGVTDTQYF
few . TRBJ1-5 TRBV19 TGTGCCAGTAGTACCGCCCGCCGGGGGAGCGGTCAGCCCCAGCATTTT CASSTARRGSGQPQHF
many . TRBJ1-5 TRBV7-9 TGTGCCAGCAGCCTCGGGCCGGGGGGCGGCAATCAGCCCCAGCATTTT CASSLGPGGGNQPQHF
many . TRBJ1-2 TRBV6-5 TGTGCCAGCAGTTACTCGAACAGAAACTATGGCTACACCTTC CASSYSNRNYGYTF
. . TRBJ2-3 TRBV5-1 TGCGCCAGCAGCTTTGAGAGAGATACGCAGTATTTT CASSFERDTQYF
. . TRBJ1-2 TRBV5-8 TGTGCCAGCACTCTCTCAACAGCGCTCTATGGCTACACCTTC CASTLSTALYGYTF
. . TRBJ1-4 TRBV6-1 TGTGCCAGCAGTAACACAGGTGGTGGTGAAAAACTGTTTTTT CASSNTGGGEKLFF
. . TRBJ2-4 TRBV11-2 TGTGCCAGCAGCACGGAGGGGTGGATTCAGTACTTC CASSTEGWIQYF
many . TRBJ1-1 TRBV5-1 TGCGCCAGCAGCTCGTCGCAGGATCTTAGCACTGAAGCTTTCTTT CASSSSQDLSTEAFF
many . TRBJ2-3 TRBV20-1 TGCAGTGCTAGTTTCGCGGGGACGCAGTATTTT CSASFAGTQYF
once TRBD1 TRBJ1-1 TRBV20-1 TGCAGTGCTAGAGATTATAGAGGGGGCAACACTGAAGCTTTCTTT CSARDYRGGNTEAFF
many . TRBJ2-1 TRBV7-8 TGTGCCAGCAGCTTAAGGTCCTTTACCTACAATGAGCAGTTCTTC CASSLRSFTYNEQFF
. . TRBJ1-2 TRBV28 TGTGCCAGCAGTCCGCGGGGCGGCCGGCGGGGCTACACCTTC CASSPRGGRRGYTF
many TRBD2 TRBJ2-2 TRBV30 TGTGCCTGGACGGGACTAGCGGGGACCGGGGAGCTGTTTTTT CAWTGLAGTGELFF
. . TRBJ1-5 TRBV19 TGTGCCAGTAGTATAGCGCGCAGATCCAATCAGCCCCAGCATTTT CASSIARRSNQPQHF
many . TRBJ2-3 TRBV5-1 TGCGCCAGCAGCTTGGAGGGACACCATGTGTTCACAGATACGCAGTATTTT CASSLEGHHVFTDTQYF
. TRBD2 TRBJ2-2 TRBV18 TGTGCCAGCTCACCACCCTCTAGCGGGGTATTCACCGGGGAGCTGTTTTTT CASSPPSSGVFTGELFF